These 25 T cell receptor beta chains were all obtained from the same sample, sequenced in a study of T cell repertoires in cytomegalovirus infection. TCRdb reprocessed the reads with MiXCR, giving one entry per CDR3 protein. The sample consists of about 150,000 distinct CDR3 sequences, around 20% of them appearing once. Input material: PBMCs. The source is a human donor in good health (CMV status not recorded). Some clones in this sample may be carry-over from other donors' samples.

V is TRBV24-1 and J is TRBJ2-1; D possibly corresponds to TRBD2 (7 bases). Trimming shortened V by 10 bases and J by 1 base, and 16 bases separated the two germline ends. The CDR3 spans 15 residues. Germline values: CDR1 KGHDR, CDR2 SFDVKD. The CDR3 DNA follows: TGTGCCACTCAACAGGGAGGGGGGTCCTACAATGAGCAGTTCTTC. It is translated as CATQQGGGSYNEQFF.

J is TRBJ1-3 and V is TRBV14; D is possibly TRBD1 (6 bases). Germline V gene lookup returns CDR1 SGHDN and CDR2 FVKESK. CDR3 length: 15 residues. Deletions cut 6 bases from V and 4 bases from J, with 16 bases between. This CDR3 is CASSHRGGTGNTIYF. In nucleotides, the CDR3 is TGTGCCAGCAGTCACCGAGGGGGGACAGGAAACACCATATATTTT.

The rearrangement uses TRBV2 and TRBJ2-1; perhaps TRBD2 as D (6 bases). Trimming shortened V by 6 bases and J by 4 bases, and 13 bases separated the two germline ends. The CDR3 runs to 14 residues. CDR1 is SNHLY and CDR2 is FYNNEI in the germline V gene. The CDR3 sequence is CASRDTEGYNEQFF. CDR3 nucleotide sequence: TGTGCCAGCAGGGACACGGAGGGATACAATGAGCAGTTCTTC.

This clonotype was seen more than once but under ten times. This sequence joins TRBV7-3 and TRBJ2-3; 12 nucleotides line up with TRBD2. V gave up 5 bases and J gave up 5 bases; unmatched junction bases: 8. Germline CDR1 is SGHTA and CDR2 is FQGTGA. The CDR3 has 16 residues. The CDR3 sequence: CASSLSSGGAEDTQYF. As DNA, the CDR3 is TGTGCCAGCAGCCTCTCTAGCGGGGGGGCTGAAGATACGCAGTATTTT.

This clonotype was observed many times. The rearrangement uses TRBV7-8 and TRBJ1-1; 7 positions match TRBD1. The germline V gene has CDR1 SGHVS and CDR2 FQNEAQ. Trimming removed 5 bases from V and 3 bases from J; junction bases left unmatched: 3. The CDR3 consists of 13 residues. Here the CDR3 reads CASSIDRDTEAFF. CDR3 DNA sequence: TGTGCCAGCAGCATAGACAGGGACACTGAAGCTTTCTTT.

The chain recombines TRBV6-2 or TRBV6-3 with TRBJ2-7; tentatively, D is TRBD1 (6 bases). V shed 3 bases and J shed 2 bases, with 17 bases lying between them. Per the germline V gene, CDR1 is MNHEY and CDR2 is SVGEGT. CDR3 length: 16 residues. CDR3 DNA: TGTGCCAGCAGTTATACCGGCAGGGGACCCGCCTACGAGCAGTACTTC. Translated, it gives CASSYTGRGPAYEQYF.

CDR3 protein: CASTTEGASTEAFF. DNA for the CDR3: TGTGCCAGCACCACCGAGGGGGCGAGCACTGAAGCTTTCTTT. The chain is built from TRBV7-3 and TRBJ1-1; 7 nucleotides line up with TRBD1. The junction had 9 bases not matched to a gene; V was cut back by 7 bases and J by 4 bases. Looked up from germline, CDR1 is SGHTA and CDR2 is FQGTGA. CDR3 length equals 14 residues.

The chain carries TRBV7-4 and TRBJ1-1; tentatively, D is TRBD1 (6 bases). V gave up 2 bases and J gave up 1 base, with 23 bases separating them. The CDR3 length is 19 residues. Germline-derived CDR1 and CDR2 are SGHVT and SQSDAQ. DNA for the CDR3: TGTGCCAGCAGCTTACTCTCTCGGGGGGGCGGGGGGGAGAACACTGAAGCTTTCTTT. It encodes CASSLLSRGGGGENTEAFF. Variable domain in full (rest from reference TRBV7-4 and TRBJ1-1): GAGVSQSPRYKVAKRGRDVALRCDSISGHVTLYWYRQTLGQGSEVLTYSQSDAQRDKSGRPSGRFSAERPERSVSTLKIQRTEQGDSAVYLCASSLLSRGGGGENTEAFFGQGTRLTVV.

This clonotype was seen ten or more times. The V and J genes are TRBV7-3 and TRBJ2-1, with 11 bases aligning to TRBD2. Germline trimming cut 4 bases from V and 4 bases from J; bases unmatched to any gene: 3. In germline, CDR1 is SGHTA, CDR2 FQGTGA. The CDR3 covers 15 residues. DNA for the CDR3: TGTGCCAGCAGCTGGACTAGCGGGCCTTACAATGAGCAGTTCTTC. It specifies CASSWTSGPYNEQFF. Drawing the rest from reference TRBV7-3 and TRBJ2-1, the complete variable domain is GAGVSQTPSNKVTEKGKYVELRCDPISGHTALYWYRQSLGQGPEFLIYFQGTGAADDSGLPNDRFFAVRPEGSVSTLKIQRTERGDSAVYLCASSWTSGPYNEQFFGPGTRLTVL.

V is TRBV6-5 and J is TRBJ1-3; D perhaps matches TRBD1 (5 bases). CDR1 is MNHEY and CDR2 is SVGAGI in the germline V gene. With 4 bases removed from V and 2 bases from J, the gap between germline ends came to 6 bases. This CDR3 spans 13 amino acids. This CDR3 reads CASSSGTGNTIYF. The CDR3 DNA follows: TGTGCCAGCAGTTCAGGGACTGGAAACACCATATATTTT.

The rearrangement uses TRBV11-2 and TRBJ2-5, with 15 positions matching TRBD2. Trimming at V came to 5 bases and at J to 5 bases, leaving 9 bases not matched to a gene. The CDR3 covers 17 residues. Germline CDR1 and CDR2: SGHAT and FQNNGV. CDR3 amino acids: CASSVGLAGGPGETQYF. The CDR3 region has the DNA TGTGCCAGCAGCGTTGGACTAGCGGGGGGGCCAGGGGAGACCCAGTACTTC.

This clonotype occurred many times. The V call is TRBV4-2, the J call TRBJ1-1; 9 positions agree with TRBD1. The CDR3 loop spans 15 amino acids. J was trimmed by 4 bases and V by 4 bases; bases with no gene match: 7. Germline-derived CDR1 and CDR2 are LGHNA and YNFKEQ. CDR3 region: CASSRSRTGATEAFF. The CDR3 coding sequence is TGTGCCAGCAGCCGGAGTCGGACAGGGGCCACTGAAGCTTTCTTT.

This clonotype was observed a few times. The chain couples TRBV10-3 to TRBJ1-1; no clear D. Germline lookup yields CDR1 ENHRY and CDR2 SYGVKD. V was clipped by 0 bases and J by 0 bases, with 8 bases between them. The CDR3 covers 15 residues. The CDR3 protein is CAISESADMNTEAFF. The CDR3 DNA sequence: TGTGCCATCAGTGAGTCAGCTGACATGAACACTGAAGCTTTCTTT.

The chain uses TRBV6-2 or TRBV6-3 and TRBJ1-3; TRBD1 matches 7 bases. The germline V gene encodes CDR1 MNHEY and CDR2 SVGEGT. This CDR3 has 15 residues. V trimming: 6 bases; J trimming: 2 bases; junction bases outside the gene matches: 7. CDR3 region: CASRYEDRPGNTIYF. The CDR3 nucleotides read TGTGCCAGCAGATATGAGGACAGGCCTGGAAACACCATATATTTT.

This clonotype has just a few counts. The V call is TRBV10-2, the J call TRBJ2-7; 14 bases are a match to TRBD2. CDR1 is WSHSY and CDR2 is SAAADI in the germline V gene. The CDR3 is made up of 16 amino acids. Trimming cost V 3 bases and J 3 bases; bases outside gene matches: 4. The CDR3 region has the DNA TGCGCCAGCAGTGACCCAGGACTAGCGGGAGGCTACGAGCAGTACTTC. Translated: CASSDPGLAGGYEQYF.

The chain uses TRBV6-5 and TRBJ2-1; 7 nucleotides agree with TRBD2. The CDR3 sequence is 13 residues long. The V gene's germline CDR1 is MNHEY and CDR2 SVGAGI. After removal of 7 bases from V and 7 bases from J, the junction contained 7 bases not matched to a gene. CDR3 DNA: TGTGCCAGCACCTTGGGGGGAGGGAATGAGCAGTTCTTC. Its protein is CASTLGGGNEQFF.

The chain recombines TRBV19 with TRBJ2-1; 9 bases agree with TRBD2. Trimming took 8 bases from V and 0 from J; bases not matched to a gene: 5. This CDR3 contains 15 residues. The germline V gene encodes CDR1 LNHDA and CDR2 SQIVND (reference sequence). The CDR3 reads CASSSGAVSYNEQFF. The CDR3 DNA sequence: TGTGCCAGTTCTAGCGGGGCGGTCTCCTACAATGAGCAGTTCTTC.

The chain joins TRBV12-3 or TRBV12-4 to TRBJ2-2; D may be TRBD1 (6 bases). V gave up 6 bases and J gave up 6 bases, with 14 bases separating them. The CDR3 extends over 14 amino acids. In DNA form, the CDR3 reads TGTGCCAGCAGACCACTAACAGGGCCCGGGGAGCTGTTTTTT. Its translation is CASRPLTGPGELFF.

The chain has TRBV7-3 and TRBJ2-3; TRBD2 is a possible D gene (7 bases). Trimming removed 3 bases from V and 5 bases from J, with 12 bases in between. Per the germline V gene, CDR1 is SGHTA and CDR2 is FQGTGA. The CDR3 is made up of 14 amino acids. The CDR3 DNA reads TGTGCCAGCAGCTTCGGGGGGCGGGGAGATACGCAGTATTTT. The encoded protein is CASSFGGRGDTQYF. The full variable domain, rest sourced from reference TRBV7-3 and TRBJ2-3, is GAGVSQTPSNKVTEKGKYVELRCDPISGHTALYWYRQSLGQGPEFLIYFQGTGAADDSGLPNDRFFAVRPEGSVSTLKIQRTERGDSAVYLCASSFGGRGDTQYFGPGTRLTVL.

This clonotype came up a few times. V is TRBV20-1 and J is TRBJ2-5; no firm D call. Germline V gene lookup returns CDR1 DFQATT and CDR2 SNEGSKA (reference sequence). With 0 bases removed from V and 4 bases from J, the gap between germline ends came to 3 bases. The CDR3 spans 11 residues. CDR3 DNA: TGCAGTGCTAGAGAATCAGAGACCCAGTACTTC. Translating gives CSARESETQYF.

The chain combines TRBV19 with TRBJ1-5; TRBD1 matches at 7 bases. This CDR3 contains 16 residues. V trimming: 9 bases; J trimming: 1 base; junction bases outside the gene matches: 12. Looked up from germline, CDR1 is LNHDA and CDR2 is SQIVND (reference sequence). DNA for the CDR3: TGTGCCAGCTGGACAGGAACCTTATTAAGCAATCAGCCCCAGCATTTT. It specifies CASWTGTLLSNQPQHF. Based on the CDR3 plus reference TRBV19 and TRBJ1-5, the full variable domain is DGGITQSPKYLFRKEGQNVTLSCEQNLNHDAMYWYRQDPGQGLRLIYYSQIVNDFQKGDIAEGYSVSREKKESFPLTVTSAQKNPTAFYLCASWTGTLLSNQPQHFGDGTRLSIL.

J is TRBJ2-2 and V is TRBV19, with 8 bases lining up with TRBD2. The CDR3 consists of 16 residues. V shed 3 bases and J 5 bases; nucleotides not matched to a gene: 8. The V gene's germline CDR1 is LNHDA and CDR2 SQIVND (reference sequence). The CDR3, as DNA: TGTGCCAGTAGTATTAATAGCGGGGAGGGGACCGGGGAGCTGTTTTTT. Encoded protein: CASSINSGEGTGELFF.

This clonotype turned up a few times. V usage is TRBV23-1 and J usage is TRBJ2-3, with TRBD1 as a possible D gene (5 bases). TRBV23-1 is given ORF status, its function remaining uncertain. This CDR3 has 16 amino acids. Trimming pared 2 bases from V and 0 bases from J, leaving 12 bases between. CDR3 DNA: TGCGCCAGCAGTCAAGCGTTGACAGAAAGCACAGATACGCAGTATTTT. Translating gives CASSQALTESTDTQYF.

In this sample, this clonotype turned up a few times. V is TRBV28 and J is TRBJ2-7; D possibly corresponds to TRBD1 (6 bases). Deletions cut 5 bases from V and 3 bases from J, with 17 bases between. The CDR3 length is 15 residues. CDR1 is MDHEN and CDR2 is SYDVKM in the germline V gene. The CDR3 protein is CASSLDRQRLYEQYF. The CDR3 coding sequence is TGTGCCAGCAGTCTGGACAGACAAAGACTCTACGAGCAGTACTTC.

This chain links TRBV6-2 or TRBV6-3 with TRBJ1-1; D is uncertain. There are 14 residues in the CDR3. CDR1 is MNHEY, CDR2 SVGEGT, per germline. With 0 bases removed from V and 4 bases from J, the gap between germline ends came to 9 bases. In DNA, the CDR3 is TGTGCCAGCAGTTACTCGTCGGCTGGCACTGAAGCTTTCTTT. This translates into CASSYSSAGTEAFF.